The table lists the clone carrying this T cell receptor (beta chain) with a few counts. The antigen is unknown. These data come from a study of cytotoxic CD8 clonotypes in ibrutinib-treated CLL. Across the whole study: Each sample contained, on average, under 270,000 productive templates and 75,000 to 95,000 productive rearrangements. Study conclusions and caveats: Researchers report that baseline clonality outpaced age-matched healthy donors and tracked circulating CD8+ T-cell counts. Public clonotypes, an uncommon group, contracted or remained stable on treatment.

Per germline, CDR1 LNHDA and CDR2 SQIVND (reference sequence). V was trimmed by 7 bases and J by 4 bases, leaving 20 bases between them. CDR3 size: 15 residues. Method: immunoSEQ multiplex PCR; TCRdb's copy keeps in-frame clones and lacks some. Of a few hundred thousand clones in the sample, 67% were seen once. This sequence was found in a human donor with chronic lymphocytic leukemia. Sequencing used PBMCs, obtained after 36 months of ibrutinib treatment. The J gene is TRBJ2-7, the V gene TRBV19; D remains ambiguous. CDR3 region: CASKLPWFWKYEQYF. CDR3 DNA sequence: TGTGCCAGTAAGCTCCCCTGGTTTTGGAAATACGAGCAGTACTTC.